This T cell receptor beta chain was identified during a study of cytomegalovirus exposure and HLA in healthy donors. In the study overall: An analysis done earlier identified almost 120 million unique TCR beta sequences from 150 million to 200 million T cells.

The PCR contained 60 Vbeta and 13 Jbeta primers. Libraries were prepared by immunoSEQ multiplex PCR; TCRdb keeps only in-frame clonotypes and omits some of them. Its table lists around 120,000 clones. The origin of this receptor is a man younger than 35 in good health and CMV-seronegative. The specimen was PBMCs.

CDR3 loop: CAIGTLSARAGGEQYF. CDR3 bases: TGTGCCATCGGTACCCTGAGCGCGCGAGCGGGGGGCGAGCAGTACTTC. The rearrangement links TRBV10-3 to TRBJ2-7, with 9 bases that match TRBD2. The CDR3 has 16 amino acids. V shed 8 bases and J 6 bases; nucleotides not matched to a gene: 17. Germline V lookup: CDR1 ENHRY, CDR2 SYGVKD.